The 23 T cell receptor beta chains reported below all come from one sample, sequenced in a study of cytomegalovirus exposure and HLA in healthy donors. Amplification used 60 Vbeta primers and 13 Jbeta primers. Produced via immunoSEQ multiplex PCR; TCRdb's table is partial and in-frame only. This sample contains approximately 130,000 clones. The sample comprised PBMCs. The source of these receptors is an older woman in good health and CMV-seronegative.

The chain has TRBV6-5 and TRBJ2-7; perhaps TRBD1 as D (6 bases). The CDR3 has 12 residues. The germline gives CDR1 MNHEY, CDR2 SVGAGI. V lost 5 bases to trimming and J lost 7 bases, with 12 bases between them. CDR3 amino acids: CASSTGRREQYF. CDR3 bases: TGTGCCAGCAGTACAGGGCGAAGGGAGCAGTACTTC.

The chain uses TRBV19 and TRBJ1-4; D not certain. The CDR3 runs to 12 residues. Germline CDR1 reads LNHDA; CDR2 reads SQIVND (reference sequence). Trimming cost V 11 bases and J 8 bases, with 15 bases left between them. The CDR3 sequence: CASVSREEKLFF. The CDR3 DNA is TGTGCCTCCGTGTCCCGAGAGGAAAAACTGTTTTTT.

The chain employs TRBV19 and TRBJ1-1; unclear D gene. CDR1 and CDR2 (germline): LNHDA, SQIVND (reference sequence). Trimming took 1 base from V and 2 from J, leaving 11 bases between them. The CDR3 sequence is 15 residues long. The CDR3 nucleotides read TGTGCCAGTAGTATAGGAGGGCGGACCAACACTGAAGCTTTCTTT. This encodes CASSIGGRTNTEAFF.

This chain joins TRBV5-6 and TRBJ1-5; 9 bases agree with TRBD1. Germline trimming cut 4 bases from V and 3 bases from J; bases unmatched to any gene: 8. Per germline, CDR1 SGHDT and CDR2 YYEEEE. The CDR3 covers 16 residues. The CDR3 DNA reads as TGTGCCAGCAGCGCGTACGGACAGGGGTACAATCAGCCCCAGCATTTT. It codes for CASSAYGQGYNQPQHF. Filled out from reference TRBV5-6 and TRBJ1-5, the complete variable domain reads DAGVTQSPTHLIKTRGQQVTLRCSPKSGHDTVSWYQQALGQGPQFIFQYYEEEERQRGNFPDRFSGHQFPNYSSELNVNALLLGDSALYLCASSAYGQGYNQPQHFGDGTRLSIL.

The chain uses TRBV7-3 and TRBJ1-1; D ambiguous. The germline V gene encodes CDR1 SGHTA and CDR2 FQGTGA. V lost 5 bases and J lost 2, with 9 bases in between. This CDR3 contains 13 residues. In DNA form, the CDR3 reads TGTGCCAGCAGCCCGGGGTCTAACACTGAAGCTTTCTTT. This encodes CASSPGSNTEAFF.

V and J are TRBV6-5 and TRBJ2-7, with 9 positions matching TRBD1. This CDR3 is built from 15 residues. V shed 5 bases, J shed 2 bases, and the junction held 7 bases outside the gene matches. Germline assignment: CDR1 MNHEY and CDR2 SVGAGI. The CDR3 DNA follows: TGTGCCAGCAGTGTCAGGGACAGGGCACCCTACGAGCAGTACTTC. Protein product: CASSVRDRAPYEQYF.

The chain links TRBV18 to TRBJ1-6, with 9 bases that match TRBD1. The CDR3 is made up of 15 amino acids. CDR1 is KGHSH, CDR2 LQKENI, per germline. V gave up 3 bases and J gave up 9 bases; unmatched junction bases: 6. The CDR3 sequence is CASSPSGQGRSPLHF. The CDR3 bases are TGTGCCAGCTCACCCTCGGGACAGGGTCGTTCACCCCTCCACTTT.

The DNA of the CDR3 is TGTGCCAGCAGCCGATCGGGACTAGCGGGGTTGGAGACCCAGTACTTC. Encoded protein: CASSRSGLAGLETQYF. The genes are TRBV5-4 and TRBJ2-5, with 13 nucleotides matching TRBD2. Germline CDR1 reads SGHNT; CDR2 reads YYREEE (reference sequence). This CDR3 is built from 16 residues. V lost 4 bases, J lost 5 bases, and 8 bases stayed unmatched.

In DNA form, the CDR3 reads TGTGCCAGCAGCCAGGTGGACGGGGACTATGGCTACACCTTC. Translation: CASSQVDGDYGYTF. V usage is TRBV14 and J usage is TRBJ1-2; D not resolved. The CDR3 is made up of 14 amino acids. Germline values: CDR1 SGHDN, CDR2 FVKESK. Trimming took 3 bases from V and 3 from J, leaving 11 bases between them.

This chain joins TRBV7-2 and TRBJ2-5; 7 positions agree with TRBD2. The CDR3 spans 15 residues. Germline V gives CDR1 SGHTA, CDR2 FQGNSA. With V trimmed by 3 bases and J by 5 bases, 9 bases remained unmatched. CDR3 DNA sequence: TGTGCCAGCAGCTTTTGGGCGGGAGAGGGGGAGACCCAGTACTTC. Protein product: CASSFWAGEGETQYF.

The J gene is TRBJ1-2, the V gene TRBV9; TRBD1 aligns across 9 bases. From germline, CDR1 is SGDLS and CDR2 YYNGEE. The CDR3 has 14 residues. The V gene end was trimmed by 0 bases and the J gene end by 4 bases; junction bases not matched to a gene: 1. CDR3 in amino acids: CASSVETGGYGYTF. CDR3 sequence (DNA): TGTGCCAGCAGCGTAGAGACAGGGGGCTATGGCTACACCTTC.

The V gene is TRBV7-2, the J gene TRBJ2-6, with a tentative D call TRBD2 (5 bases). Germline loops: CDR1 SGHTA, CDR2 FQGNSA. This CDR3 is built from 14 residues. V lost 5 bases and J lost 2, with 7 bases in between. CDR3 region: CASSPRAGANVLTF. CDR3 bases: TGTGCCAGCAGCCCGAGGGCTGGGGCCAACGTCCTGACTTTC.

This rearrangement joins TRBV11-2 to TRBJ1-6, with a possible D match to TRBD1 (5 bases). Trimming removed 5 bases from V and 8 bases from J, with 10 bases in between. Per the germline V gene, CDR1 is SGHAT and CDR2 is FQNNGV. This CDR3 comprises 13 residues. DNA of the CDR3: TGTGCCAGCAGCCTGGGGGGGTATTCACCCCTCCACTTT. Translating gives CASSLGGYSPLHF.

The chain is built from TRBV5-5 and TRBJ2-5; TRBD2 matches 8 bases. The CDR3 contains 13 residues. V dropped 4 bases and J dropped 11; count of bases not matched to a gene: 10. Per germline, CDR1 SGHKS and CDR2 YYEKEE (reference sequence). This chain's CDR3 is CASSLLGGGSQYF. The CDR3, as DNA: TGTGCCAGCAGCCTGCTGGGCGGGGGGTCTCAGTACTTC.

The chain joins TRBV5-1 to TRBJ1-2; the D gene is possibly TRBD1 (5 bases). Germline CDR1 SGHRS, CDR2 YFSETQ. Between the trimmed V and J ends, which lost 4 bases and 4 bases, there was a span of 20 bases. The CDR3 consists of 16 residues. CDR3 bases: TGCGCCAGCAGCCCGACCGGAGACAGCGTACTCTATGGCTACACCTTC. Its protein product is CASSPTGDSVLYGYTF.

This chain uses TRBV19 with TRBJ1-1, with 7 bases lining up with TRBD1. Unmatched junction bases numbered 14, after V lost 5 bases and J lost 5 bases. The length of the CDR3 is 16 residues. Germline CDR1 and CDR2: LNHDA and SQIVND (reference sequence). Written as DNA, the CDR3 is TGTGCCAGTAGTTACCACAGGGGTCCTACCTTAACTGAAGCTTTCTTT. Protein sequence: CASSYHRGPTLTEAFF.

V gene TRBV19 combines with J gene TRBJ1-1; TRBD1 agrees at 7 bases. The CDR3 has 14 residues. Germline V gene lookup returns CDR1 LNHDA and CDR2 SQIVND (reference sequence). V lost 1 base to trimming and J lost 5 bases; unmatched junction nucleotides: 4. CDR3 nucleotides: TGTGCCAGTAGTATAGGAGCAGGGGGTACTGAAGCTTTCTTT. This gives the protein CASSIGAGGTEAFF.

J is TRBJ1-4 and V is TRBV6-1; the match to TRBD1 covers 7 bases. The CDR3 has 15 amino acids. The ends lost 0 bases at V and 8 bases at J; junction bases unmatched: 6. From germline, CDR1 is MNHNS and CDR2 SASEGT. CDR3 in amino acids: CASSEALGTAEKLFF. CDR3 DNA sequence: TGTGCCAGCAGTGAAGCGCTTGGGACAGCCGAAAAACTGTTTTTT.

V usage is TRBV11-2 and J usage is TRBJ2-5, with a tentative D call TRBD2 (5 bases). Trimming stripped 0 bases from V and 5 bases from J, with 13 bases between. In germline, CDR1 is SGHAT, CDR2 FQNNGV. The CDR3 runs 15 residues. CDR3 sequence (DNA): TGTGCCAGCAGCTTAGATAGGCTAGCTGGGGAGACCCAGTACTTC. This encodes CASSLDRLAGETQYF.

The V call is TRBV5-1, the J call TRBJ2-7, with TRBD2 matching 16 bases. The V and J ends lost 4 bases and 4 bases, in that order; junction bases with no gene match: 5. The CDR3 is 16 residues long. The V gene's germline CDR1 is SGHRS and CDR2 YFSETQ. CDR3 protein: CASSTGTSGGAYEQYF. CDR3 in DNA: TGCGCCAGCAGCACCGGGACTAGCGGGGGGGCATACGAGCAGTACTTC.

In DNA, the CDR3 is TGTGCCAGAAGCTGGGGGCCAGGAACTGAAGCTTTCTTT. Protein: CARSWGPGTEAFF. V and J are TRBV5-3 and TRBJ1-1; D is possibly TRBD1 (6 bases). TRBV5-3 is known as an ORF, though its function is uncertain. The germline V and J ends were trimmed by 3 bases and 5 bases, with 11 bases remaining between them. The CDR3 covers 13 residues.

The V and J genes are TRBV19 and TRBJ1-5, with D uncertain. This CDR3 comprises 12 residues. Germline assignment: CDR1 LNHDA and CDR2 SQIVND (reference sequence). Trimming stripped 5 bases from V and 9 bases from J, with 11 bases between. The CDR3 is CASSPRVGPQHF. CDR3 in DNA: TGTGCCAGTAGTCCCCGCGTCGGGCCCCAGCATTTT.

This rearrangement joins TRBV6-1 to TRBJ1-5, with TRBD1 identical over 7 bases. The V gene end was trimmed by 3 bases and the J gene end by 6 bases; junction bases not matched to a gene: 2. The CDR3 loop spans 13 amino acids. The germline gives CDR1 MNHNS, CDR2 SASEGT. This CDR3 reads CASSERGLQPQHF. The CDR3 DNA reads as TGTGCCAGCAGTGAGAGGGGGCTTCAGCCCCAGCATTTT.